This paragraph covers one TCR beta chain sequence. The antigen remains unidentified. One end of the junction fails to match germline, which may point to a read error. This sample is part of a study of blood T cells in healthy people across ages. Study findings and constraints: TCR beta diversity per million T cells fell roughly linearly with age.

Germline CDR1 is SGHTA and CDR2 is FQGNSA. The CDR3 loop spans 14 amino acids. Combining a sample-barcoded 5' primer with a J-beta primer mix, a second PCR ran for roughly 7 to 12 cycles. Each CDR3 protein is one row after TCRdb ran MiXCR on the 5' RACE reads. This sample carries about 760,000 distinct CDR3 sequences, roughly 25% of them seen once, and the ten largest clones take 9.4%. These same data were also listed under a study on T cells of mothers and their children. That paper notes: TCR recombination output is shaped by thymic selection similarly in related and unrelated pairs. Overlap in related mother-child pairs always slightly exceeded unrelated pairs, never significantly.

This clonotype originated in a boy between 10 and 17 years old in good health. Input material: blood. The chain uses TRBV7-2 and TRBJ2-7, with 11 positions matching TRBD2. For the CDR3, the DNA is TGTGCCCGCAGCCAGCGGACTAGCGGGTACGAGCAGTACTTC. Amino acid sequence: CARSQRTSGYEQYF.